Listed below are T cell receptor beta chains from one sample, sequenced in a study of OX40 agonist ivuxolimab in advanced cancers. The repertoire was sequenced with immunoSEQ multiplex PCR; TCRdb's copy has only in-frame clones and lacks some. The sample includes approximately 86,000 clones, around nine tenths seen only once; the top ten take around 1.1%. This specimen consisted of CD4+ or CD8+ T cells sorted from blood, obtained in a trial of the OX40 agonist ivuxolimab. These receptor sequences come from an adult with an advanced solid tumor such as melanoma, head and neck, liver or kidney cancer. Each CDR3 is given with its conserved first and last residue. D genes are given only for firm matches. Expanded clones get a size class; other rows say once, few or many, or leave the size out.

v_call	d_call	j_call	clone_size	cdr3_nt	cdr3_aa
TRBV18	TRBD2	TRBJ2-5	.	TGTGCCAGCTCACCACGAGCTAGCGGGAGCGAGACCCAGTACTTC	CASSPRASGSETQYF
TRBV9	.	TRBJ2-7	.	TGTGCCAGCAGTCCGGACAGCTACGAGCAGTACTTC	CASSPDSYEQYF
TRBV5-1	TRBD2	TRBJ2-7	few	TGCGCCAGCAGCCCAAGTAGCGGGAAAGGGGAGCAGTACTTC	CASSPSSGKGEQYF
TRBV5-5	.	TRBJ2-1	.	TGTGCCAGCAGCCCCCATCCGACCCAAGATGTAGATCAGCAGTTCTTC	CASSPHPTQDVDQQFF
TRBV6-6	.	TRBJ2-6	.	TGTGCCAGCAGCGGTACAGGGCAAACTGGGGCCAACGTCCTGACTTTC	CASSGTGQTGANVLTF
TRBV2	.	TRBJ2-1	.	TGTGCCAGCAGTGAAATCCCGTTGGTTGGGCATGAGCAGTTCTTC	CASSEIPLVGHEQFF
TRBV9	.	TRBJ1-2	.	TGTGCCAGCAGCGTCGGCCAGGGGAACTATGGCTACACCTTC	CASSVGQGNYGYTF
TRBV9	.	TRBJ2-5	.	TGTGCCAGCAGCCCTAGCTCCCTAGCGAGGGGGGAGACCCAGTACTTC	CASSPSSLARGETQYF
TRBV6-5	TRBD2	TRBJ2-7	.	TGTGCCAGCAAACTAGCGGGAGTCTACGAGCAGTACTTC	CASKLAGVYEQYF
TRBV28	TRBD2	TRBJ2-6	.	TGTGCCAGCAGTTTAGGGGTAGCGGGAGGGTCTGGGGCCAACGTCCTGACTTTC	CASSLGVAGGSGANVLTF
TRBV6-5	.	TRBJ1-2	.	TGTGCCAGCAGTTACTCGAGGTGGGGACCTGGCTACACCTTC	CASSYSRWGPGYTF
TRBV5-6	.	TRBJ2-5	.	TGTGCCAGCAGCTTGGGATTTAGGTTACGGAACCAAGAGACCCAGTACTTC	CASSLGFRLRNQETQYF
TRBV11-2	.	TRBJ2-3	.	TGTGCCAGCAGCCCGGTAGGAGATACGCAGTATTTT	CASSPVGDTQYF
TRBV5-1	.	TRBJ2-3	.	TGCGCCAGCAGCTGGGACGGCAGCGCCACCACAGATACGCAGTATTTT	CASSWDGSATTDTQYF
TRBV28	TRBD1	TRBJ1-5	.	TGTGCCAGCAGTCAGGGGACAGGGGTTATTCAGCCCCAGCATTTT	CASSQGTGVIQPQHF
TRBV5-6	.	TRBJ1-2	.	TGTGCCAGCACCTCGACAGGTTTAAACTATGGCTACACCTTC	CASTSTGLNYGYTF
TRBV5-1	TRBD2	TRBJ2-1	.	TGCGCCAGCAGCTTCCCTTTAAATACTAGCGGCTCCTACAATGAGCAGTTCTTC	CASSFPLNTSGSYNEQFF
TRBV7-2	.	TRBJ2-1	.	TGTGCCAGCAGCCCACCGGGGAGCCTTTACAATGAGCAGTTCTTC	CASSPPGSLYNEQFF
TRBV7-2	.	TRBJ1-5	few	TGTGCCAGCAGCTTACTCCCCGGGGCGCCCCAGCATTTT	CASSLLPGAPQHF
TRBV7-2	.	TRBJ2-3	.	TGTGCCAGCACCCACGCATTGACAGATACGCAGTATTTT	CASTHALTDTQYF